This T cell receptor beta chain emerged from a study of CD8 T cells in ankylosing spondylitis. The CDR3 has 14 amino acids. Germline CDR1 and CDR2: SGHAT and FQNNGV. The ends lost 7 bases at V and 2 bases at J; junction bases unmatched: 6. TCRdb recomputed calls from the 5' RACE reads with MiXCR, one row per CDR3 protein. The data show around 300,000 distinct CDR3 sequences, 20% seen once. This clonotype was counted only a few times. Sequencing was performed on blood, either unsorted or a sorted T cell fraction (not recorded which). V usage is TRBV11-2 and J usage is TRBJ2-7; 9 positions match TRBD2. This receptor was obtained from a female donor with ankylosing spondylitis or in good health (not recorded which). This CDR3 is CASTQRGVTYEQYF. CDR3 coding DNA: TGTGCCAGCACCCAGCGGGGGGTAACCTACGAGCAGTACTTC.